This T cell receptor (beta chain) was sequenced for a study of graft-versus-host responses after intestinal transplantation. Repertoires were generated with immunoSEQ multiplex PCR, while TCRdb's copy carries only in-frame clones and drops some. In the table there are some 45,000 clones, over 75% of which are singletons. Study results and caveats: GvH clones appeared in recipient marrow, some first in ileum or blood. The study found high graft-versus-host to host-versus-graft clonal ratios in allografts of patients with graft-donor T cell macrochimerism.

Concerning this clone: Its antigen is still unknown.

V gave up 0 bases and J gave up 3 bases; unmatched junction bases: 2. The CDR3 runs 14 residues. Germline CDR1 and CDR2: MGHDK and SYGVNS. The sample in question was PBMCs, obtained 524 days after transplant. The source of this sequence is a human patient who received an intestinal transplant, so some T cells may come from the graft donor. This chain connects TRBV25-1 to TRBJ2-7; 7 nucleotides agree with TRBD1. This CDR3 reads CASSEYRGHYEQYF. The CDR3 DNA follows: TGTGCCAGCAGTGAATATAGGGGGCACTACGAGCAGTACTTC.